These 26 T cell receptor beta chains came from one sample sequenced in a study of T-cell reconstitution after alpha-beta-depleted transplantation in children. This sample's TCRbeta library carried unique molecular identifier barcodes. TCRdb independently ran MiXCR on the PCR reads; one entry per CDR3 protein. The sample holds 450,000 to 500,000 distinct CDR3 sequences, about 12% seen once. The material was PBMCs from the stem cell graft donor, obtained from the stem cell graft. These receptors originate from a human donor who donated a stem cell graft to a child with combined immunodeficiency.

This clonotype was picked up a small number of times. This rearrangement joins TRBV29-1 to TRBJ2-7; 8 nucleotides align to TRBD1. CDR1 SQVTM and CDR2 ANQGSEA come from the germline V gene. This CDR3 has 15 residues. V trimming: 0 bases; J trimming: 6 bases; junction bases outside the gene matches: 10. The CDR3 reads CSVEDPPDRAGEQYF. The CDR3 DNA sequence: TGCAGCGTTGAAGATCCCCCGGACAGGGCAGGCGAGCAGTACTTC.

This clonotype has more than one count but fewer than ten. The rearrangement joins TRBV3-1 to TRBJ2-7; D uncertain. The CDR3 is 12 amino acids. CDR1 LGHDT and CDR2 YNNKEL come from the germline V gene (reference sequence). V lost 0 bases to trimming and J lost 6 bases, with 6 bases between them. The CDR3 DNA is TGTGCCAGCAGCCAAGATCAAGGCGAGCAGTACTTC. It is translated as CASSQDQGEQYF.

This clonotype was observed a single time. The chain joins TRBV5-4 to TRBJ2-3; a possible D gene is TRBD2 (6 bases). CDR3 size: 14 residues. Germline V gene data show CDR1 as SGHNT and CDR2 as YYREEE (reference sequence). Trimming shortened V by 4 bases and J by 9 bases, and 18 bases separated the two germline ends. The CDR3 coding sequence is TGTGCCAGCAGCAGCGCGGCTAGCGCCGGGACGCAGTATTTT. Amino acid sequence: CASSSAASAGTQYF. The complete variable domain, with remaining parts taken from reference TRBV5-4 and TRBJ2-3, reads ETGVTQSPTHLIKTRGQQVTLRCSSQSGHNTVSWYQQALGQGPQFIFQYYREEENGRGNFPPRFSGLQFPNYSSELNVNALELDDSALYLCASSSAASAGTQYFGPGTRLTVL.

The chain employs TRBV10-3 and TRBJ2-5, with D possibly being TRBD1 or TRBD2 (5 bases each). Germline CDR1 is ENHRY and CDR2 is SYGVKD. V lost 5 bases to trimming and J lost 5 bases, with 15 bases between them. The CDR3 length is 14 residues. The CDR3 DNA sequence: TGTGCCATCAGTCGGGGCGGCGTCGAGGAGACCCAGTACTTC. Its translation is CAISRGGVEETQYF.

The V gene is TRBV20-1, the J gene TRBJ2-7; D may be TRBD1 or TRBD2 (5 bases each). The CDR3 spans 14 residues. The V gene lost 4 bases and the J gene lost 0 bases, with 13 bases spanning the gap. Germline V gives CDR1 DFQATT, CDR2 SNEGSKA (reference sequence). CDR3 region: CSANRRISSYEQYF. The CDR3 nucleotides are TGCAGTGCTAACAGGAGGATCAGCTCCTACGAGCAGTACTTC.

The sample holds a few counts of this clonotype. The chain has TRBV4-3 and TRBJ2-5; the D call may be TRBD1 or TRBD2 (6 bases each). CDR3 length: 17 residues. The ends were cut back, 0 bases at V and 5 bases at J, with 19 bases in the middle. Germline V gene sequence: CDR1 LGHNA, CDR2 YSLEER. The CDR3 DNA is TGCGCCAGCAGCCAAGAGATTCGGGGGCATGTAAGGGAGACCCAGTACTTC. Protein sequence: CASSQEIRGHVRETQYF.

This clonotype was seen at least ten times. The chain couples TRBV10-3 to TRBJ2-7; 9 positions match TRBD1. CDR3 size: 14 residues. Unmatched junction bases numbered 4, after V lost 7 bases and J lost 0 bases. Per the germline V gene, CDR1 is ENHRY and CDR2 is SYGVKD. For the CDR3, the DNA is TGTGCCATCACCGGGACAGGGAGCTCCTACGAGCAGTACTTC. Residues: CAITGTGSSYEQYF.

V and J are TRBV10-3 and TRBJ1-2; D call uncertain. V gave up 9 bases and J gave up 0 bases, with 17 bases separating them. The CDR3 length is 15 residues. Looked up from germline, CDR1 is ENHRY and CDR2 is SYGVKD. The CDR3 DNA reads TGTGCCATTAGGAGAAAGGGAGAAGCTAACTATGGCTACACCTTC. It codes for CAIRRKGEANYGYTF.

The CDR3, as DNA: TGTGCCAGCAGCTCAGACTCCGCGAAGACCCAGTACTTC. It yields the protein CASSSDSAKTQYF. The chain couples TRBV7-3 to TRBJ2-5; D is undetermined. Trimming took 4 bases from V and 6 from J, leaving 12 bases between them. The CDR3 loop spans 13 amino acids. Germline CDR1 SGHTA, CDR2 FQGTGA.

This chain connects TRBV7-2 to TRBJ2-7, with D possibly called TRBD1 or TRBD2 (5 bases each). The CDR3 loop spans 16 amino acids. The V end was cut by 5 bases, the J end by 5 bases, with 22 bases between. CDR1 and CDR2 from the germline V gene are SGHTA and FQGNSA. CDR3 residues: CASSPLPGPRSDEQYF. The CDR3 coding sequence is TGTGCCAGCAGCCCCCTACCGGGACCTCGTTCGGACGAGCAGTACTTC.

This clonotype has only a few counts. The rearrangement links TRBV5-1 to TRBJ2-1; 7 bases are a match to TRBD1. The germline V gene encodes CDR1 SGHRS and CDR2 YFSETQ. The ends lost 8 bases at V and 5 bases at J; junction bases unmatched: 13. The CDR3 is 15 residues long. Written as DNA, the CDR3 is TGCGCCAGTACGACCGGACAGGACCCCCACAATGAGCAGTTCTTC. As protein: CASTTGQDPHNEQFF.

This sequence joins TRBV7-2 and TRBJ2-5; TRBD1 matches 12 bases. V shed 10 bases, J shed 9 bases, and the junction held 12 bases outside the gene matches. This CDR3 has 14 residues. Germline V gives CDR1 SGHTA, CDR2 FQGNSA. CDR3 in amino acids: CATRGTGGVGAQYF. As DNA, the CDR3 is TGTGCCACCAGGGGGACAGGGGGCGTCGGGGCCCAGTACTTC.

V usage is TRBV28 and J usage is TRBJ2-7; D possibly corresponds to TRBD1 (6 bases). CDR3 length: 10 amino acids. Trimming cost V 5 bases and J 10 bases, with 9 bases left between them. Germline values: CDR1 MDHEN, CDR2 SYDVKM. CDR3 sequence (DNA): TGTGCCAGCAGTGGGACAAACCAGTACTTC. Protein: CASSGTNQYF. Complete variable domain (other parts from reference TRBV28 and TRBJ2-7): DVKVTQSSRYLVKRTGEKVFLECVQDMDHENMFWYRQDPGLGLRLIYFSYDVKMKEKGDIPEGYSVSREKKERFSLILESASTNQTSMYLCASSGTNQYFGPGTRLTVT.

At least ten counts were recorded for this clonotype. CDR3 DNA sequence: TGCAGCGTTGAATTGGTGAATACATTCTTTTCAGGGGTTGACGGTGGCTACACCTTC. Its protein product is CSVELVNTFFSGVDGGYTF. V usage is TRBV29-1 and J usage is TRBJ1-2, with D tentatively TRBD1 (6 bases). V was cut by 2 bases and J by 7 bases, with 32 bases left in between. Per germline, CDR1 SQVTM and CDR2 ANQGSEA. CDR3 length equals 19 residues.

V and J are TRBV5-5 and TRBJ2-7; 7 bases are shared with TRBD1. Trimming at V came to 4 bases and at J to 7 bases, leaving 11 bases not matched to a gene. Germline assignment: CDR1 SGHKS and CDR2 YYEKEE (reference sequence). The CDR3 covers 14 residues. Written as DNA, the CDR3 is TGTGCCAGCAGCCCTACGAGACCAGGGGGTGAGCAGTACTTC. This sequence encodes CASSPTRPGGEQYF. Full variable domain (remainder filled in from reference TRBV5-5 and TRBJ2-7): DAGVTQSPTHLIKTRGQQVTLRCSPISGHKSVSWYQQVLGQGPQFIFQYYEKEERGRGNFPDRFSARQFPNYSSELNVNALLLGDSALYLCASSPTRPGGEQYFGPGTRLTVT.

This clonotype was observed a few times. The chain is built from TRBV4-3 and TRBJ1-2, with 7 positions matching TRBD1. The CDR3 spans 15 residues. The germline V gene has CDR1 LGHNA and CDR2 YSLEER. V lost 0 bases to trimming and J lost 4 bases; unmatched junction nucleotides: 5. This chain's CDR3 is CASSQDRNRGYGYTF. The CDR3 DNA reads TGCGCCAGCAGCCAAGATAGGAACAGGGGCTATGGCTACACCTTC.

The chain recombines TRBV6-1 with TRBJ1-6; weak D call: TRBD1 (5 bases). Germline values: CDR1 MNHNS, CDR2 SASEGT. The CDR3 spans 16 residues. V was cut by 5 bases and J by 5 bases, with 16 bases left in between. As DNA, the CDR3 is TGTGCCAGCAGTATAACAGGACCAGGAGATAATTCACCCCTCCACTTT. This encodes CASSITGPGDNSPLHF.

This clonotype was detected many times. The chain employs TRBV7-2 and TRBJ2-7, with 11 bases aligning to TRBD2. Germline CDR1 is SGHTA and CDR2 is FQGNSA. The CDR3 contains 17 residues. The junction had 15 bases not matched to a gene; V was cut back by 5 bases and J by 6 bases. DNA for the CDR3: TGTGCCAGCAGCCCTCGGGCTAGCGGGGGGTTAGGGCTCGAGCAGTACTTC. Residues: CASSPRASGGLGLEQYF.

This clonotype is a singleton in its sample. The chain has TRBV10-3 and TRBJ2-3; D possibly corresponds to TRBD1 (5 bases). Germline CDR1 reads ENHRY; CDR2 reads SYGVKD. V lost 1 base, J lost 0 bases, and 8 bases lay in between. The CDR3 has 15 amino acids. In DNA, the CDR3 is TGTGCCATCAGTGAGTTCAGGGCTAGCACAGATACGCAGTATTTT. This gives the protein CAISEFRASTDTQYF.

This clonotype was recorded many times. J is TRBJ2-5 and V is TRBV18, with 15 bases identical to TRBD2. The CDR3 loop spans 17 amino acids. Germline V gives CDR1 KGHSH, CDR2 LQKENI. V shed 6 bases, J shed 3 bases, and the junction held 8 bases outside the gene matches. The CDR3: CASSPRGLAGGEETQYF. Written as DNA, the CDR3 is TGTGCCAGCTCCCCTCGGGGACTAGCGGGAGGAGAAGAGACCCAGTACTTC.

The genes are TRBV7-9 and TRBJ2-7; no clear D. CDR1 is SEHNR, CDR2 FQNEAQ, per germline (reference sequence). V was cut by 8 bases and J by 0 bases, with 8 bases left in between. The CDR3 runs 12 residues. DNA for the CDR3: TGTGCCAGCGTACCGAACTCCTACGAGCAGTACTTC. Protein: CASVPNSYEQYF.

In this sample, this clonotype turned up a few times. The chain has TRBV7-2 and TRBJ1-5; D ambiguous. Germline CDR1 SGHTA, CDR2 FQGNSA. The V end lost 5 bases, the J end lost 0 bases, and 5 bases lay between the germline ends. This CDR3 contains 13 residues. The CDR3 loop is CASSPASNQPQHF. The DNA of the CDR3 is TGTGCCAGCAGCCCCGCTAGCAATCAGCCCCAGCATTTT. The full variable domain, rest sourced from reference TRBV7-2 and TRBJ1-5, is GAGVSQSPSNKVTEKGKDVELRCDPISGHTALYWYRQSLGQGLEFLIYFQGNSAPDKSGLPSDRFSAERTGGSVSTLTIQRTQQEDSAVYLCASSPASNQPQHFGDGTRLSIL.

CDR3 amino acids: CASSLEGEGSTDTQYF. The CDR3 DNA reads TGTGCCAGCAGTTTAGAGGGTGAGGGTAGCACAGATACGCAGTATTTT. The chain joins TRBV12-3 or TRBV12-4 to TRBJ2-3, with D perhaps matching TRBD2 (5 bases). CDR3 length: 16 residues. The V end lost 1 base, the J end lost 0 bases, and 11 bases lay between the germline ends.

The DNA for the CDR3 is TGTGCCAGCAGCCGGAGGGCCACCGGGGAGCTGTTTTTT. This gives the protein CASSRRATGELFF. This chain links TRBV5-6 with TRBJ2-2; possible D gene TRBD2, 6 bases. There are 13 residues in the CDR3. V was trimmed by 4 bases and J by 4 bases, leaving 8 bases between them. Germline values: CDR1 SGHDT, CDR2 YYEEEE.

This chain uses TRBV27 with TRBJ2-1; D is unresolved. The CDR3 length is 18 residues. Germline V gene lookup returns CDR1 MNHEY and CDR2 SMNVEV (reference sequence). V lost 2 bases and J lost 0, with 17 bases in between. The CDR3 is CASSLMATGPSSYNEQFF. DNA for the CDR3: TGTGCCAGCAGTTTAATGGCTACCGGGCCGAGCTCCTACAATGAGCAGTTCTTC.

This chain joins TRBV7-9 and TRBJ2-2, with D perhaps TRBD2 (5 bases). The CDR3 sequence is 14 residues long. The germline V and J ends were trimmed by 7 bases and 3 bases, with 12 bases remaining between them. Germline V lookup: CDR1 SEHNR, CDR2 FQNEAQ (reference sequence). This CDR3 reads CASKEIAYTGELFF. DNA for the CDR3: TGTGCCAGCAAGGAGATAGCGTACACCGGGGAGCTGTTTTTT.